This T cell receptor (beta chain) was captured in a study of CD8 T cells in Susac syndrome. The CDR3 has 15 residues. Germline CDR1 is MNHEY and CDR2 is SMNVEV (reference sequence). The V end lost 0 bases, the J end lost 0 bases, and 8 bases lay between the germline ends. A quantity of roughly 0.5 to 1 ug RNA underwent reverse transcription using random hexamers. TCRdb reanalysed the immunoSEQ multiplex PCR reads using MiXCR and keeps one entry per CDR3 protein. The repertoire consists of 250,000 to 300,000 distinct CDR3 sequences, with 70% to 90% occurring once and the leading ten covering 0.2% to 0.25%. Through negative isolation, CD4+ and CD8+ T cells were obtained, while TEMRA cells were enriched using FACS.

The TCR sequence derives from a human donor with multiple sclerosis. The sample comprised CD8+ T cells from PBMCs. The chain carries TRBV27 and TRBJ1-1; D gene uncertain. CDR3 protein: CASSLSSGLNTEAFF. The CDR3 DNA reads TGTGCCAGCAGTTTATCTAGCGGGCTGAACACTGAAGCTTTCTTT.